This T cell receptor beta chain is drawn from a study of T cell responses to AZD1222 COVID-19 vaccine. Method: immunoSEQ multiplex PCR; TCRdb's copy keeps in-frame clones and lacks some. The data show roughly 80,000 clones, about 92% seen once. This clone was counted once. Different DNA sequences within this sample yield the same CDR3. The V end lost 7 bases, the J end lost 1 base, and 7 bases lay between the germline ends. The CDR3 is 12 residues long. Per germline, CDR1 MNHEY and CDR2 SVGAGI. V and J are TRBV6-5 and TRBJ1-1; D may be TRBD1 (6 bases). The starting material was peripheral blood, obtained on day 0 of AZD1222 vaccination. The TCR originated in an adult in good health. The CDR3, as DNA: TGTGCCAGCATAGGGGGGAACACTGAAGCTTTCTTT. Translated, it gives CASIGGNTEAFF.